This T cell receptor beta chain originates from a study of PD-1 blockade in classical Hodgkin lymphoma (dated by TCRdb to about 2020). For the study in its entirety: The study used TCR beta sequencing and CyTOF to define a peripheral blood immune signature of response to PD-1 blockade in classical Hodgkin lymphoma.

General findings and caveats noted by the study authors: Newly diagnosed patients were reported to have lower baseline TCR diversity than healthy donors, and relapsed/refractory patients were reported to have lower baseline TCR diversity still. The study was restricted to a single clinical trial cohort, and the causes of repertoire differences, possibly disease activity or prior therapy, were left undefined.

The time point label, as the study defines it: newly diagnosed, previously untreated cHL patient sample. PBMCs from patients with newly diagnosed, previously untreated classical Hodgkin lymphoma were sequenced as a comparison group for the relapsed/refractory trial patients. Peripheral blood was collected in 8 mL Vacutainer Cell Preparation Tubes, from which PBMCs were isolated by centrifugation and then cryopreserved. A note on this clone: The specificity of this receptor is unknown. No base qualities exist here, and no much larger clone lies one base off it.

V loses 1 base at its end and J loses 0 bases; junction bases beyond the gene matches: 9. Per the germline V gene, KGHSH is the CDR1 and LQKENI is the CDR2. The cysteine opens and the phenylalanine closes a CDR3 of 17 amino acids. Only the CDR3 part of the read is kept: 51 bases, read in frame from the first base. The Qiagen DNeasy kit was used to extract genomic DNA both from unsorted PBMCs and from the negatively selected CD4+ and CD8+ fractions. TCR beta CDR3 regions were subjected to amplification by immunoSEQ multiplex PCR with primers that anneal to V and J segments. Amplification bias was minimized using a synthetic immune receptor repertoire, and residual bias was removed computationally after sequencing. As for how the authors treated the data: Repertoire diversity was quantified as the Shannon entropy index using custom Python scripts. Unsorted, CD4+ and CD8+ repertoires were examined separately, except in combined analyses, for which CD4+ and CD8+ sequences were merged in silico. The clones in this table, taken by TCRdb from immuneACCESS, are in-frame only. Not every clone is retained; where verified, under half of the shortfall comes from an unresolved V gene, and the cause of the rest is unknown. V and J calls and clone size are given by that table; D and trimming were obtained from the DNA. Recorded for this sample are about 15,000 clones; 80% to 95% of them occurred a single time. The ten largest make up around 7% of the sample.

The sequence was obtained from a human donor with classical Hodgkin lymphoma. Sequenced: peripheral blood mononuclear cells (PBMCs). The chain is assembled from TRBV18 and TRBJ2-7, with 7 central nucleotides matching TRBD2. The DNA is as follows: TGTGCCAGCTCACCACTACGCGGGAGATCGAGCTCCTACGAGCAGTACTTC. It specifies CASSPLRGRSSSYEQYF.